This T cell receptor (beta chain) comes out of a study of blood T cells in healthy people across ages. Background on the study: Template switching picked up about one barcoded beta molecule for each two T cells.

It was with a sample-barcoded 5' primer and a J-beta primer mix that a second PCR of about 6 to 12 cycles was run. TCRdb reanalysed the 5' RACE reads using MiXCR and keeps one entry per CDR3 protein. The table shows about 1,500,000 distinct CDR3 sequences, with roughly 40% occurring only once. Looked up from germline, CDR1 is ENHRY and CDR2 is SYGVKD. V lost 6 bases to trimming and J lost 4 bases; unmatched junction nucleotides: 9. There are 15 residues in the CDR3. This TCR derives from a woman between 18 and 29 years old in good health. The sequencing sample was made of blood. The chain couples TRBV10-3 to TRBJ2-3; TRBD2 matches at 8 bases. The CDR3 loop is CAISSAGEVSDTQYF. CDR3 in DNA: TGTGCCATCAGCTCAGCGGGAGAGGTTTCAGATACGCAGTATTTT.